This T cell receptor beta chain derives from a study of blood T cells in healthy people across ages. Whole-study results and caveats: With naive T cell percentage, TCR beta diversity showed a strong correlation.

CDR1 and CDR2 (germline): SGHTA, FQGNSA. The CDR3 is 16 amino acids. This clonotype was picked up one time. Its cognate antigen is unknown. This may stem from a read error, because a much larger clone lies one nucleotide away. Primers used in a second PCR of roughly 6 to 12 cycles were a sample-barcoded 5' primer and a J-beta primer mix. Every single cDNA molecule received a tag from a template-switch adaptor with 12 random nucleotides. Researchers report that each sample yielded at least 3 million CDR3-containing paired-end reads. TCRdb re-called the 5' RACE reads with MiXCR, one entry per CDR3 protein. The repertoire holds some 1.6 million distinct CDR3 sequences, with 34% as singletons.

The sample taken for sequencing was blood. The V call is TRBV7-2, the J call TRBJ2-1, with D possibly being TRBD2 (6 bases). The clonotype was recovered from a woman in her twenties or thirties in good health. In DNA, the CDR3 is TGTGCCAGCAGCTTAGCTAGCGGCGGTCCCTACAGTGAGCAGTTCTTC. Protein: CASSLASGGPYSEQFF.